These T cell receptor beta chains were read from a single sample in a study of blood T cell repertoires in COVID-19. The repertoire was sequenced with immunoSEQ multiplex PCR; TCRdb's copy has only in-frame clones and lacks some. The data contain about 270,000 clones, approximately 89% of them seen just once; the ten biggest clones take up about 2.6%. The sample consisted of PBMCs or T cells enriched from blood (not recorded which). The receptors were sampled from a woman aged 18-29 years who had recovered from COVID-19. Both conserved end residues are part of each CDR3. Fields, in order: V gene, D gene, clone size, J gene, CDR3 protein, CDR3 DNA. The D gene is left open where the match is weak. Only part of the rows carry a size: once, few, many, or a class if the clone is expanded.

V gene: TRBV19; D gene: TRBD2; clone size: NA; J gene: TRBJ2-3; CDR3 protein: CASKEGGRAFDTQYF; CDR3 DNA: TGTGCCAGTAAGGAGGGCGGGAGGGCCTTCGATACGCAGTATTTT
V gene: TRBV6-4; D gene: TRBD2; clone size: NA; J gene: TRBJ2-3; CDR3 protein: CASSATRAGLGTDTQYF; CDR3 DNA: TGTGCCAGCAGCGCGACGCGGGCGGGACTAGGGACAGATACGCAGTATTTT
V gene: TRBV7-9; D gene: TRBD2; clone size: NA; J gene: TRBJ2-4; CDR3 protein: CAIGEGINIQYF; CDR3 DNA: TGTGCCATCGGGGAGGGGATAAACATTCAGTACTTC
V gene: TRBV4-3; D gene: NA; clone size: NA; J gene: TRBJ1-2; CDR3 protein: CASSQDLQAPYGYTF; CDR3 DNA: TGCGCCAGCAGCCAAGATTTACAGGCCCCATATGGCTACACCTTC
V gene: TRBV15; D gene: NA; clone size: few; J gene: TRBJ1-5; CDR3 protein: CATSNQGPSNQPQHF; CDR3 DNA: TGTGCCACCAGCAACCAGGGCCCTAGCAATCAGCCCCAGCATTTT
V gene: TRBV3-1/TRBV3-2; D gene: NA; clone size: NA; J gene: TRBJ2-7; CDR3 protein: CASSRGPGQSSYEQYF; CDR3 DNA: TGTGCCAGCAGCCGAGGGCCGGGACAAAGCTCCTACGAGCAGTACTTC
V gene: TRBV5-6; D gene: TRBD1; clone size: NA; J gene: TRBJ2-7; CDR3 protein: CASSYGTGGEQYF; CDR3 DNA: TGTGCCAGCAGCTACGGGACAGGTGGTGAGCAGTACTTC
V gene: TRBV7-9; D gene: TRBD2; clone size: once; J gene: TRBJ2-7; CDR3 protein: CASSLEGLAGVLDF; CDR3 DNA: TGTGCCAGCAGCTTAGAGGGACTAGCGGGAGTTCTTGACTTC
V gene: TRBV28; D gene: TRBD2; clone size: NA; J gene: TRBJ2-7; CDR3 protein: CASSSPGLVGSYEQYF; CDR3 DNA: TGTGCCAGCAGCTCACCGGGACTAGTGGGATCCTACGAGCAGTACTTC
V gene: TRBV5-4; D gene: NA; clone size: NA; J gene: TRBJ2-2; CDR3 protein: CAQREQEADTGELFF; CDR3 DNA: TGTGCCCAACGGGAACAAGAGGCCGACACCGGGGAGCTGTTTTTT
V gene: TRBV2; D gene: NA; clone size: NA; J gene: TRBJ2-5; CDR3 protein: CASRETAGGGGGETQYF; CDR3 DNA: TGTGCCAGCAGGGAGACGGCAGGGGGCGGGGGAGGCGAGACCCAGTACTTC
V gene: TRBV7-6; D gene: TRBD1; clone size: NA; J gene: TRBJ1-1; CDR3 protein: CASSKDRGTEAFF; CDR3 DNA: TGTGCCAGCAGCAAGGACAGGGGGACTGAAGCTTTCTTT
V gene: TRBV18; D gene: TRBD2; clone size: NA; J gene: TRBJ2-7; CDR3 protein: CASSPQNSGLAASYEQYF; CDR3 DNA: TGTGCCAGCTCACCACAAAATTCTGGACTAGCCGCTTCCTACGAGCAGTACTTC
V gene: TRBV7-8; D gene: TRBD2; clone size: NA; J gene: TRBJ2-7; CDR3 protein: CASSLVGLAGSYEQYF; CDR3 DNA: TGTGCCAGCAGCTTAGTCGGACTAGCGGGGTCCTACGAGCAGTACTTC
V gene: TRBV28; D gene: TRBD1; clone size: NA; J gene: TRBJ2-2; CDR3 protein: CASSLFIGLIDRANTGELFF; CDR3 DNA: TGTGCCAGCAGTTTATTTATAGGGTTGATTGACAGGGCGAACACCGGGGAGCTGTTTTTT
V gene: TRBV5-1; D gene: NA; clone size: once; J gene: TRBJ2-2; CDR3 protein: CASTIFSGNTGELFF; CDR3 DNA: TGCGCCAGCACAATTTTCAGCGGGAACACCGGGGAGCTGTTTTTT
V gene: TRBV3-1/TRBV3-2; D gene: TRBD1; clone size: NA; J gene: TRBJ2-5; CDR3 protein: CASSRWTGRETQYF; CDR3 DNA: TGTGCCAGCAGCCGCTGGACAGGGAGAGAGACCCAGTACTTC
V gene: TRBV19; D gene: TRBD1; clone size: NA; J gene: TRBJ2-4; CDR3 protein: CASSQGAQSKNIQYF; CDR3 DNA: TGTGCCAGTAGCCAGGGGGCGCAATCCAAAAACATTCAGTACTTC
V gene: TRBV2; D gene: NA; clone size: NA; J gene: TRBJ1-1; CDR3 protein: CATQGVTEAFF; CDR3 DNA: TGTGCCACCCAGGGTGTCACTGAAGCTTTCTTT
V gene: TRBV10-3; D gene: TRBD2; clone size: once; J gene: TRBJ2-1; CDR3 protein: CAIRGTNVYNEQFF; CDR3 DNA: TGTGCCATCCGCGGGACTAACGTCTACAATGAGCAGTTCTTC
V gene: TRBV7-6; D gene: NA; clone size: NA; J gene: TRBJ2-3; CDR3 protein: CASSLAVPGSTDTQYF; CDR3 DNA: TGTGCCAGCAGCTTAGCGGTACCCGGGAGCACAGATACGCAGTATTTT
V gene: TRBV28; D gene: NA; clone size: NA; J gene: TRBJ2-3; CDR3 protein: CASKTLRTDKPTDTQYF; CDR3 DNA: TGTGCCAGCAAAACCCTTCGGACGGACAAACCCACAGATACGCAGTATTTT
V gene: TRBV9; D gene: TRBD1; clone size: few; J gene: TRBJ2-2; CDR3 protein: CASSGRNGQGGFTGELFF; CDR3 DNA: TGTGCCAGCAGCGGGCGAAACGGACAGGGGGGATTCACCGGGGAGCTGTTTTTT
V gene: TRBV6-5; D gene: NA; clone size: NA; J gene: TRBJ2-7; CDR3 protein: CASSYSRLSYEQYF; CDR3 DNA: TGTGCCAGCAGTTACTCGAGGCTCTCCTACGAGCAGTACTTC